This TCR beta chain was retrieved from a study of blood T cell repertoires in COVID-19. The CDR3 covers 14 residues. Germline CDR1 SNHLY, CDR2 FYNNEI. Trimming shortened V by 3 bases and J by 6 bases, and 12 bases separated the two germline ends. The assay was immunoSEQ multiplex PCR, and TCRdb's table has in-frame clones only and misses some. The sample has 95,000 to 150,000 clones; around nine tenths are singletons. The chain joins TRBV2 to TRBJ1-5; D may be TRBD1 (5 bases). The sequenced sample consisted of peripheral blood. The clonotype originates from a woman aged 80 or over with acute or convalescent COVID-19. The DNA for the CDR3 is TGTGCCAGCAGTGATCGGGGGGTGGGTCAGCCCCAGCATTTT. As protein: CASSDRGVGQPQHF.